This TCR beta chain is from a study of blood T cell repertoires in COVID-19. As processed by the authors: Amplification from reference gene primers served as the basis for estimated nucleated cell counts. This table comes from immunoSEQ multiplex PCR, and its TCRdb copy is limited to in-frame clones, with some not included. The V and J calls and the clone size are those of that table, but D and trimming were determined from the DNA. The profile covers over 300,000 clones, with about 88% appearing a single time and roughly a tenth taken by the ten largest. CDR3 size: 17 residues. V dropped 1 base and J dropped 5; count of bases not matched to a gene: 10. CDR1 SGHTA and CDR2 FQGNSA come from the germline V gene.

The chain has TRBV7-2 and TRBJ2-3; TRBD2 matches 9 bases. The receptor comes from a woman between 40 and 55 years old who had recovered from COVID-19. Sequencing was done on a sample of PBMCs or T cells enriched from blood (not recorded which). The CDR3 coding sequence is TGTGCCAGCAGCTTAGTGGCGACTAGCGGTACATTAGATACGCAGTATTTT. Encoded protein: CASSLVATSGTLDTQYF.